A single sample gave rise to the 23 T cell receptor beta chains below, sequenced in a study of post-analysis software for immune sequencing data. Study results and limitations: The study found TRBV5-6, TRBV5-1 and TRBV20-1 among a handful of TRBV segments more frequent in patients than controls.

cDNA libraries of TCR beta carried unique molecular identifiers. TCRdb reanalysed the PCR reads using MiXCR and keeps one entry per CDR3 protein. The table lists more than 450,000 distinct CDR3 sequences, roughly 34% of them singletons. Their antigen targets remain unknown. Sequenced: blood. The receptors stem from a girl aged 2-17 years with multiple sclerosis.

The J gene is TRBJ1-4, the V gene TRBV6-1, with D possibly being TRBD1 (5 bases). Germline assignment: CDR1 MNHNS and CDR2 SASEGT. The CDR3 has 14 residues. Trimming took 6 bases from V and 7 from J, leaving 15 bases between them. This CDR3 is CASRVGDLGEKLFF. The CDR3 DNA sequence: TGTGCCAGCAGAGTAGGGGACTTAGGTGAAAAACTGTTTTTT.

The rearrangement uses TRBV6-5 and TRBJ2-3; 8 nucleotides agree with TRBD1. Germline lookup yields CDR1 MNHEY and CDR2 SVGAGI. The CDR3 covers 15 residues. V trimming: 7 bases; J trimming: 3 bases; junction bases outside the gene matches: 9. Here the CDR3 DNA reads TGTGCCAGCACCGGACAGGGAAGGTTTACAGATACGCAGTATTTT. Encoded protein: CASTGQGRFTDTQYF.

A single count supports this clonotype. The junction shows a germline mismatch at one end, possibly a read error. The chain recombines TRBV12-3 or TRBV12-4 with TRBJ2-1; D is ambiguous. The CDR3 runs to 15 residues. The CDR3 loop reads CASAIDGSSYDEQFF. DNA for the CDR3: TGTGCCAGCGCCATCGACGGTTCCTCCTACGATGAGCAGTTCTTC.

The chain links TRBV7-2 to TRBJ1-5, with 9 nucleotides matching TRBD1. Trimming removed 4 bases from V and 7 bases from J; junction bases left unmatched: 5. CDR1 and CDR2 (germline): SGHTA, FQGNSA. The length of the CDR3 is 14 residues. The CDR3 coding sequence is TGTGCCAGCAGCTCCCGACAGGGGGTACAGCCCCAGCATTTT. It translates to CASSSRQGVQPQHF.

The chain combines TRBV27 with TRBJ1-6; D may be TRBD1 (5 bases). Germline lookup yields CDR1 MNHEY and CDR2 SMNVEV (reference sequence). Trimming shortened V by 7 bases and J by 12 bases, and 16 bases separated the two germline ends. This CDR3 is 13 amino acids long. In DNA form, the CDR3 reads TGTGCCAGCAAGACCCAGAGGAGGGGACCCCTCCACTTT. Translated: CASKTQRRGPLHF.

This chain uses TRBV9 with TRBJ1-2, with D possibly being TRBD1 (5 bases). Looked up from germline, CDR1 is SGDLS and CDR2 is YYNGEE. The CDR3 extends over 14 amino acids. V was shortened by 3 bases and J by 7 bases, with 16 bases between the two germline ends. The CDR3 sequence: CASSALGVPGGYTF. The CDR3 region has the DNA TGTGCCAGCAGCGCCTTAGGGGTCCCCGGTGGCTACACCTTC. The whole variable domain, filled in from reference TRBV9 and TRBJ1-2, reads DSGVTQTPKHLITATGQRVTLRCSPRSGDLSVYWYQQSLDQGLQFLIQYYNGEERAKGNILERFSAQQFPDLHSELNLSSLELGDSALYFCASSALGVPGGYTFGSGTRLTVV.

This clonotype was detected a few times. The chain combines TRBV3-1 with TRBJ2-3; a weak D match, TRBD1 (6 bases). CDR3 size: 15 residues. CDR1 is LGHDT and CDR2 is YNNKEL in the germline V gene (reference sequence). V dropped 1 base and J dropped 3 bases, with 11 bases sitting between them. The CDR3 reads CASSQARGMTDTQYF. The DNA of the CDR3 is TGTGCCAGCAGCCAAGCCAGGGGAATGACAGATACGCAGTATTTT.

This clonotype was picked up one time. The CDR3 sequence: CSVEGEMSGGALNEQFF. The CDR3 DNA follows: TGCAGCGTTGAAGGGGAGATGAGCGGGGGGGCGCTCAATGAGCAGTTCTTC. The rearrangement joins TRBV29-1 to TRBJ2-1; the match to TRBD2 covers 10 bases. Germline V gives CDR1 SQVTM, CDR2 ANQGSEA. This CDR3 comprises 17 residues. V lost 1 base, J lost 6 bases, and 12 bases stayed unmatched.

The chain has TRBV12-3 or TRBV12-4 and TRBJ2-5, with TRBD2 as a possible D gene (5 bases). The length of the CDR3 is 16 residues. Trimming removed 3 bases from V and 3 bases from J, with 17 bases in between. CDR3: CASSFPEMEDEETQYF. DNA for the CDR3: TGTGCCAGCAGTTTCCCGGAGATGGAGGATGAAGAGACCCAGTACTTC.

This clonotype was detected once. The chain employs TRBV7-2 and TRBJ2-1; 9 bases map to TRBD2. V shed 2 bases and J 8 bases; nucleotides not matched to a gene: 13. The germline V gene encodes CDR1 SGHTA and CDR2 FQGNSA. CDR3 length: 17 residues. CDR3 nucleotide sequence: TGTGCCAGCAGCTTATGGGGTCCGGGACTAGCCCCCCATGAGCAGTTCTTC. Encoded protein: CASSLWGPGLAPHEQFF. Filled out from reference TRBV7-2 and TRBJ2-1, the complete variable domain reads GAGVSQSPSNKVTEKGKDVELRCDPISGHTALYWYRQSLGQGLEFLIYFQGNSAPDKSGLPSDRFSAERTGGSVSTLTIQRTQQEDSAVYLCASSLWGPGLAPHEQFFGPGTRLTVL.

A word on this clonotype: One end of the junction fails to match germline, which may point to a read error. The chain carries TRBV20-1 and TRBJ1-1; 7 bases align to TRBD1. This CDR3 region has 11 residues. Germline CDR1 DFQATT, CDR2 SNEGSKA (reference sequence). The CDR3 reads CCDRENTEAFF. CDR3 in DNA: TGTTGCGACAGGGAGAACACTGAAGCTTTCTTT.

V usage is TRBV20-1 and J usage is TRBJ2-5; a possible D gene is TRBD2 (5 bases). V lost 3 bases, J lost 5 bases, and 25 bases lay in between. The CDR3 is 17 residues long. CDR1 and CDR2 from the germline V gene are DFQATT and SNEGSKA (reference sequence). The chain's CDR3 is CSASLLPPGVTRETQYF. DNA for the CDR3: TGCAGTGCTAGCCTATTACCCCCCGGGGTGACCAGGGAGACCCAGTACTTC.

The chain combines TRBV12-3 or TRBV12-4 with TRBJ1-2; 7 bases align to TRBD1. The junction had 12 bases not matched to a gene; V was cut back by 6 bases and J by 5 bases. This CDR3 spans 15 amino acids. The CDR3 DNA is TGTGCCAGCAGGCCTCGAGACAGGGTAGAATATGGCTACACCTTC. Translated, it gives CASRPRDRVEYGYTF.

This chain's CDR3 is CASSSGYEEKLFF. The CDR3 bases are TGTGCCAGCAGCTCGGGGTATGAGGAAAAACTGTTTTTT. The chain joins TRBV7-9 to TRBJ1-4; D unresolved. This CDR3 contains 13 residues. Trimming took off 4 bases at V and 8 bases at J, with 11 bases between the two ends. Looked up from germline, CDR1 is SEHNR and CDR2 is FQNEAQ (reference sequence).

The gene calls are TRBV5-1 and TRBJ1-4; possibly TRBD1 for D (5 bases). The CDR3 runs 14 residues. V lost 7 bases, J lost 4 bases, and 14 bases lay in between. CDR1 and CDR2 (germline): SGHRS, YFSETQ. CDR3 residues: CASGIGGGNEKLFF. DNA for the CDR3: TGCGCCAGCGGCATCGGTGGGGGTAATGAAAAACTGTTTTTT.

The rearrangement uses TRBV5-1 and TRBJ2-1; D not certain. V lost 2 bases and J 1 base, leaving 10 bases between the germline ends. This CDR3 comprises 15 residues. The V gene's germline CDR1 is SGHRS and CDR2 YFSETQ. CDR3 residues: CASSFGSSSYNEQFF. The CDR3 DNA reads TGCGCCAGCAGCTTTGGGTCTAGTTCCTACAATGAGCAGTTCTTC.

This clonotype was seen many times. The chain has TRBV20-1 and TRBJ2-5; the match to TRBD2 covers 11 bases. The CDR3 covers 14 residues. The V gene's germline CDR1 is DFQATT and CDR2 SNEGSKA (reference sequence). Trimming at V came to 6 bases and at J to 5 bases, leaving 8 bases not matched to a gene. The CDR3 reads CSAISTSGGETQYF. In DNA form, the CDR3 reads TGCAGTGCCATCAGTACTAGCGGGGGCGAGACCCAGTACTTC.

The rearrangement links TRBV5-1 to TRBJ2-1, with 12 positions matching TRBD2. The CDR3 extends over 17 amino acids. The V gene end was trimmed by 0 bases and the J gene end by 10 bases; junction bases not matched to a gene: 11. CDR1 and CDR2 (germline): SGHRS, YFSETQ. CDR3 nucleotide sequence: TGCGCCAGCAGCTTGGATTTGTCTAGCGGGGGGGCCGAAGAGCAGTTCTTC. Its translation is CASSLDLSSGGAEEQFF.

V and J are TRBV12-3 or TRBV12-4 and TRBJ2-2, with D perhaps assigned TRBD1 or TRBD2 (6 bases each). Between the trimmed V and J ends, which lost 0 bases and 2 bases, there was a span of 10 bases. The length of the CDR3 is 16 residues. The chain's CDR3 is CASSLAGGLNTGELFF. CDR3 bases: TGTGCCAGCAGTTTAGCTGGGGGGCTCAACACCGGGGAGCTGTTTTTT.

This clonotype appeared a few times. The chain has TRBV3-1 and TRBJ2-1; 9 bases agree with TRBD2. V trimming: 4 bases; J trimming: 5 bases; junction bases outside the gene matches: 6. CDR3 length equals 15 residues. Germline V gives CDR1 LGHDT, CDR2 YNNKEL (reference sequence). CDR3 DNA sequence: TGTGCCAGCAGCCCATCGGGACTAGCTGACAATGAGCAGTTCTTC. It specifies CASSPSGLADNEQFF.

The rearrangement joins TRBV5-1 to TRBJ2-5; 7 bases match TRBD1. The CDR3 is 14 residues long. The germline V gene has CDR1 SGHRS and CDR2 YFSETQ. The junction had 5 bases not matched to a gene; V was cut back by 5 bases and J by 1 base. In DNA, the CDR3 is TGCGCCAGCAGGGGACAGCCAAGCCAAGAGACCCAGTACTTC. Its translation: CASRGQPSQETQYF. Full variable domain (outside the CDR3, taken from reference TRBV5-1 and TRBJ2-5): KAGVTQTPRYLIKTRGQQVTLSCSPISGHRSVSWYQQTPGQGLQFLFEYFSETQRNKGNFPGRFSGRQFSNSRSEMNVSTLELGDSALYLCASRGQPSQETQYFGPGTRLLVL.

The chain employs TRBV7-2 and TRBJ2-4, with D perhaps matching TRBD1 or TRBD2 (5 bases each). With 1 base removed from V and 7 bases from J, the gap between germline ends came to 11 bases. CDR1 and CDR2 from the germline V gene are SGHTA and FQGNSA. The CDR3 has 14 residues. The CDR3 spells CASSLDPEGNIQYF. DNA of the CDR3: TGTGCCAGCAGCTTAGACCCAGAGGGGAACATTCAGTACTTC. Complete variable domain (other parts from reference TRBV7-2 and TRBJ2-4): GAGVSQSPSNKVTEKGKDVELRCDPISGHTALYWYRQSLGQGLEFLIYFQGNSAPDKSGLPSDRFSAERTGGSVSTLTIQRTQQEDSAVYLCASSLDPEGNIQYFGAGTRLSVL.

The V call is TRBV4-1, the J call TRBJ2-3; either TRBD1 or TRBD2 may fit D (6 bases each). Germline loops: CDR1 MGHRA, CDR2 YSYEKL. The CDR3 has 17 residues. Trimming removed 4 bases from V and 5 bases from J, with 22 bases in between. CDR3 nucleotide sequence: TGCGCCAGCAGCCCCCTGGGGGCGGGGACCCCTCTAGATACGCAGTATTTT. It encodes CASSPLGAGTPLDTQYF.